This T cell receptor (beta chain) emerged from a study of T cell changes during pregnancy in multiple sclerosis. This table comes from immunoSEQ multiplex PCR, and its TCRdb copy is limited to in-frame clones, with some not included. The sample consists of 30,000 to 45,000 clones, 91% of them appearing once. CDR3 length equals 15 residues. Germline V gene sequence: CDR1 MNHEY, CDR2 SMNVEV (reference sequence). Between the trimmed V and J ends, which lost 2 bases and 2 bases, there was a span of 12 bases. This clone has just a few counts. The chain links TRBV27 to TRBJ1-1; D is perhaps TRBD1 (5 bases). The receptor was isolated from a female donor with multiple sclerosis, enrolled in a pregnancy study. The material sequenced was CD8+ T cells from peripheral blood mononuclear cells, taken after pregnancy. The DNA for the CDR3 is TGTGCCAGCAGTTTAGGGGCAGCATTTAACACTGAAGCTTTCTTT. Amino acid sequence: CASSLGAAFNTEAFF.